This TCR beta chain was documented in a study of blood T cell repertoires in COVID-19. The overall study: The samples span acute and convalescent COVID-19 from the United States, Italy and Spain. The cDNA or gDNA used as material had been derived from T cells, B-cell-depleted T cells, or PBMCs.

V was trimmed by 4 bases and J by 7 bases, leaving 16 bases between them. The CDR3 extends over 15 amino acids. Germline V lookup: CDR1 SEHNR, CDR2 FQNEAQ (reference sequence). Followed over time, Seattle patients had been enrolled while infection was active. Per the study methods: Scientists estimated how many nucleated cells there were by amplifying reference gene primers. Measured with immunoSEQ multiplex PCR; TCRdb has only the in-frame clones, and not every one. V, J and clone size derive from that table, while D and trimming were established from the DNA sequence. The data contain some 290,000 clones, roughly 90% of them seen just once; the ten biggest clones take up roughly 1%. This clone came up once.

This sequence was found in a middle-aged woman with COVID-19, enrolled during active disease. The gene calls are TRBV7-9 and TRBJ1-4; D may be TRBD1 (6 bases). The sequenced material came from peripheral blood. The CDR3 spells CASSSGQSRSEKLFF. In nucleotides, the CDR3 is TGTGCCAGCAGCTCCGGACAGAGTAGGAGTGAAAAACTGTTTTTT.